This T cell receptor (beta chain) was documented in a study of T cells expressing NK-cell markers. One entry per CDR3 protein, without DNA, is what TCRdb gives after re-calling the 5' RACE reads. This sample contains over 250,000 distinct CDR3 sequences. The CDR3 is 16 residues long. The germline V gene has CDR1 SGHAT and CDR2 FQNNGV. This receptor was taken from a woman aged 18-70 years in good health. Sequenced: blood T cells: a sorted CD56 or NKG2C T cell subset, CD4+ or CD8+ T cells, or bulk PBMC T cells (not recorded which). V usage is TRBV11-2 and J usage is TRBJ1-4; TCRdb gives TRBD1 as the D gene, but with no DNA this cannot be confirmed. The CDR3 here is CASSLDLRTGNEKLFF.